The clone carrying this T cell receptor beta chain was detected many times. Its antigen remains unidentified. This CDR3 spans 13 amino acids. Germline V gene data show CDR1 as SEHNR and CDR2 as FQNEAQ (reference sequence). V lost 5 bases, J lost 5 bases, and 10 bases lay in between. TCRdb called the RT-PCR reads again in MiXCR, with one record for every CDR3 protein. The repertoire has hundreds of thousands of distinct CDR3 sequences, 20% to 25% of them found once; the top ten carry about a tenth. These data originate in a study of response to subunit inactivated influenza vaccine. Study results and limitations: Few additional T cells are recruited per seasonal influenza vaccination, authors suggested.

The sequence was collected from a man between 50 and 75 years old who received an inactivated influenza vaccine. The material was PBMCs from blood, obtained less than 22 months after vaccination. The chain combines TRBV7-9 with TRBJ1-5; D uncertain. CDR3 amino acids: CASSPSSDQPQHF. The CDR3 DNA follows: TGTGCCAGCAGCCCCTCATCTGATCAGCCCCAGCATTTT.